This T cell receptor (beta chain) was identified during a study of T cell responses to AZD1222 COVID-19 vaccine. General observations from the study: Among the donors, most were white British and more were female, and clonal diversity was possibly underestimated. Sampling that yielded the repertoires occurred only after the peak T cell response. Reportedly, close to half of spike-specific TCRs are directed against unmutated variant regions. Spike-wide coverage was observed for vaccine-associated CD4 TCRs, with dominant responses at 160-218 and 743-854.

A word on this clone: The antigen is unknown.

V lost 2 bases and J lost 4, with 9 bases in between. CDR1 SGHTA and CDR2 FQGTGA come from the germline V gene. The CDR3 spans 14 residues. Clones were read by immunoSEQ multiplex PCR, and TCRdb kept only the in-frame ones, dropping some. The profile shows about 120,000 clones, around 88% of them singletons. The source was peripheral blood, collected on day 0 of AZD1222 vaccination. This chain links TRBV7-3 with TRBJ2-1; unclear D gene. The TCR was taken from an adult in good health. In DNA, the CDR3 is TGTGCCAGCAGCTTAGAACCGGAGTACAATGAGCAGTTCTTC. Amino acid sequence: CASSLEPEYNEQFF.